These 30 T cell receptor beta chains share one sample of origin, sequenced in a study of blood T cell repertoires in COVID-19 (dated by TCRdb to about 2020). The library was made by the immunoSEQ multiplex PCR assay. TCRdb provides this immuneACCESS table in a form limited to in-frame rearrangements. Some clones are lacking; in checked studies, under half of them reflect an unresolved V gene, and why the rest are absent is not known. The sample yields roughly 220,000 clones; 80% to 90% were counted once. The leading ten clones occupy 3% to 4% of the sample. Sequenced input: PBMCs or T cells enriched from blood (not recorded which). These receptors originate from a woman between 40 and 55 years old with acute COVID-19.

The J gene is TRBJ1-1, the V gene TRBV5-1; D is uncertain. CDR3 length: 14 amino acids. Germline V CDR1 and CDR2: SGHRS, YFSETQ. V lost 3 bases and J 0 bases, leaving 9 bases between the germline ends. In DNA, the CDR3 is TGCGCCAGCAGCTGGCTCGGGGTGAACACTGAAGCTTTCTTT. It codes for CASSWLGVNTEAFF.

The J gene is TRBJ2-5, the V gene TRBV11-2, with 9 bases matching TRBD2. CDR1 and CDR2 from the germline V gene are SGHAT and FQNNGV. The J segment lost 5 bases and the V segment lost 3 bases, leaving 7 bases of the junction unmatched. This CDR3 is built from 15 residues. CDR3 in amino acids: CASSFRGLASETQYF. As DNA, the CDR3 is TGTGCCAGCAGCTTCAGGGGACTAGCTTCTGAGACCCAGTACTTC.

The CDR3 is CASSTRTSGRLNEQFF. CDR3 nucleotide sequence: TGTGCCAGCAGCACCCGGACTAGCGGGAGACTCAATGAGCAGTTCTTC. The V and J genes are TRBV7-9 and TRBJ2-1, with TRBD2 identical over 13 bases. The V segment lost 5 bases and the J segment 6 bases; nucleotides outside the gene matches: 7. The CDR3 extends over 16 amino acids. Germline V CDR1 and CDR2: SEHNR, FQNEAQ (reference sequence).

Of note for this clone: The DNA is left out, because the CDR3 cannot be placed on it with certainty; the CDR3 is given as TCRdb lists it. V and J are TRBV5-3 and TRBJ1-3. TRBV5-3 is an ORF for which the function is uncertain. Counting both end residues, the CDR3 totals 12 amino acids. The CDR3 protein is CARRWWGRGAHF.

This clone was seen a single time. This could be a read error, since a much larger clone is one nucleotide away. The V call is TRBV28, the J call TRBJ1-1, with 7 bases identical to TRBD1. Germline V CDR1 and CDR2: MDHEN, SYDVKM. This CDR3 has 13 amino acids. The ends lost 6 bases at V and 0 bases at J; junction bases unmatched: 1. The CDR3 loop reads CASRGQMNTEAFF. The CDR3 DNA reads TGTGCCAGCAGGGGACAGATGAACACTGAAGCTTTCTTT.

This sequence joins TRBV5-1 and TRBJ2-1; D gene unclear. The CDR3 length is 14 residues. V was pared by 0 bases and J by 15 bases, with 19 bases between. Germline CDR1 SGHRS, CDR2 YFSETQ. In nucleotides, the CDR3 is TGCGCCAGCAGCTTGGTAGATGTACCAACGGAGATGTTCTTC. Translating it yields CASSLVDVPTEMFF. Based on the CDR3 plus reference TRBV5-1 and TRBJ2-1, the full variable domain is KAGVTQTPRYLIKTRGQQVTLSCSPISGHRSVSWYQQTPGQGLQFLFEYFSETQRNKGNFPGRFSGRQFSNSRSEMNVSTLELGDSALYLCASSLVDVPTEMFFGPGTRLTVL.

Only a few counts were recorded for this clone. The gene calls are TRBV29-1 and TRBJ1-3, with a tentative D call TRBD1 (5 bases). Germline CDR1 is SQVTM and CDR2 is ANQGSEA. Trimming cost V 5 bases and J 0 bases, with 20 bases left between them. The CDR3 length is 17 residues. The CDR3 nucleotides read TGCAGCGTTACAATGCAACCGGGACTCCACTCTGGAAACACCATATATTTT. It encodes CSVTMQPGLHSGNTIYF. The complete variable domain, with remaining parts taken from reference TRBV29-1 and TRBJ1-3, reads SAVISQKPSRDICQRGTSLTIQCQVDSQVTMMFWYRQQPGQSLTLIATANQGSEATYESGFVIDKFPISRPNLTFSTLTVSNMSPEDSSIYLCSVTMQPGLHSGNTIYFGEGSWLTVV.

A single count supports this clone. The rearrangement joins TRBV6-5 to TRBJ1-2; D call uncertain. Trimming removed 8 bases at V and 4 bases at J, with 8 bases between. Per the germline V gene, CDR1 is MNHEY and CDR2 is SVGAGI. This CDR3 comprises 11 residues. The CDR3 here is CASSRGYGYTF. CDR3 coding DNA: TGTGCCAGCTCCCGGGGCTATGGCTACACCTTC.

The V and J genes are TRBV2 and TRBJ2-5; 11 bases fit TRBD2. J gave up 4 bases and V 6 bases, and 7 bases lay outside the gene matches. This CDR3 is built from 15 residues. Looked up from germline, CDR1 is SNHLY and CDR2 is FYNNEI. In DNA, the CDR3 is TGTGCCAGCAGCGGGGGACTAGCGGTGTTAGAGACCCAGTACTTC. Protein sequence: CASSGGLAVLETQYF.

With respect to this clone: One end of the junction is discordant with germline, which a read error may explain. This sequence joins TRBV7-9 and TRBJ2-5, with a weak D call TRBD2 (5 bases). This CDR3 is built from 14 residues. CDR1 is SEHNR and CDR2 is FQNEAQ in the germline V gene (reference sequence). CDR3 DNA: TGTGCCAGCAGCTTAGCCGTAGACGATACTTTCGGGAACTTC. Encoded protein: CASSLAVDDTFGNF.

The V gene is TRBV3-1 (or the pseudogene TRBV3-2), the J gene TRBJ1-1; possible D gene TRBD1, 5 bases. Per the germline V gene, CDR1 is LGHDT and CDR2 is YNNKEL (reference sequence). The V and J ends lost 3 bases and 7 bases respectively, with 18 bases between them. This CDR3 region has 15 residues. CDR3 nucleotide sequence: TGTGCCAGCAGCCATAAAAAAACAGGTTTCGGTGAAGCTTTCTTT. It specifies CASSHKKTGFGEAFF.

This clone was seen a single time. The V and J genes are TRBV7-9 and TRBJ1-6; D is possibly TRBD1 (5 bases). CDR3 size: 15 residues. From germline, CDR1 is SEHNR and CDR2 FQNEAQ (reference sequence). V was shortened by 2 bases and J by 2 bases, with 7 bases between the two germline ends. The CDR3 is CASSLPGTYNSPLHF. The CDR3 coding sequence is TGTGCCAGCAGCTTACCAGGGACCTATAATTCACCCCTCCACTTT. Supplemented by reference TRBV7-9 and TRBJ1-6, the full variable domain reads DTGVSQNPRHKITKRGQNVTFRCDPISEHNRLYWYRQTLGQGPEFLTYFQNEAQLEKSRLLSDRFSAERPKGSFSTLEIQRTEQGDSAMYLCASSLPGTYNSPLHFGNGTRLTVT.

V and J are TRBV7-9 and TRBJ1-6; D may be TRBD1 (5 bases). CDR1 is SEHNR, CDR2 FQNEAQ, per germline (reference sequence). This CDR3 has 13 residues. The CDR3 DNA reads as TGTGCAACGGGGGAGACCTATAATTCACCCCTCCACTTT. Amino acids: CATGETYNSPLHF.

The sample holds one count of this clone. V gene TRBV7-3 combines with J gene TRBJ2-1; the match to TRBD2 covers 10 bases. Unmatched junction bases numbered 6, after V lost 2 bases and J lost 8 bases. Germline CDR1 is SGHTA and CDR2 is FQGTGA. The CDR3 is 15 residues long. As DNA, the CDR3 is TGTGCCAGCAGCTTAGCAGCGGGAGGGCCCGATGAGCAGTTCTTC. Protein sequence: CASSLAAGGPDEQFF.

This chain joins TRBV27 and TRBJ1-1, with 11 positions matching TRBD1. Trimming cost V 6 bases and J 11 bases; bases outside gene matches: 11. The CDR3 is 14 residues long. Germline V gene lookup returns CDR1 MNHEY and CDR2 SMNVEV (reference sequence). CDR3 coding DNA: TGTGCCAGCAGGTGGACAGGGGGCTCTGTCCGCGCTTTCTTT. Its translation: CASRWTGGSVRAFF.

V and J are TRBV5-1 and TRBJ2-3, with 8 nucleotides matching TRBD2. The germline CDR1 and CDR2 sequences are SGHRS and YFSETQ. The CDR3 extends over 15 amino acids. V was pared by 6 bases and J by 8 bases, with 14 bases of the junction left unmatched. CDR3 region: CASTGSSGRGGTQYF. The CDR3, as DNA: TGCGCCAGCACAGGCTCCAGCGGGAGAGGGGGTACGCAGTATTTT.

A word on this clone: The same CDR3 is also encoded by other DNA sequences in this sample. The chain carries TRBV18 and TRBJ2-5; 15 positions agree with TRBD2. The CDR3 has 16 residues. V lost 6 bases, J lost 5 bases, and 7 bases stayed unmatched. Per germline, CDR1 KGHSH and CDR2 LQKENI. CDR3 bases: TGTGCCAGCTCTCCCCCGGGACTAGCGGGAGGCGAGACCCAGTACTTC. Amino acids: CASSPPGLAGGETQYF.

J is TRBJ2-3 and V is TRBV7-2, with D possibly TRBD2 on 6 matching bases. CDR3 length: 19 amino acids. The germline V and J ends were trimmed by 2 bases and 6 bases, with 27 bases remaining between them. CDR1 and CDR2 from the germline V gene are SGHTA and FQGNSA. The CDR3, as DNA: TGTGCCAGCAGCTTAAGTAGTTTTGGGGCGGGATCGGTTAGGGATACGCAGTATTTT. Translating it yields CASSLSSFGAGSVRDTQYF.

This chain links TRBV7-3 with TRBJ2-5; TRBD1 is a possible D gene (5 bases). Trimming removed 5 bases at V and 5 bases at J, with 12 bases between. Looked up from germline, CDR1 is SGHTA and CDR2 is FQGTGA. The CDR3 covers 13 residues. The chain's CDR3 is CASSPGPGETQYF. The CDR3 DNA follows: TGTGCCAGCAGCCCAGGGCCTGGGGAGACCCAGTACTTC.

CDR3: CSVGHLSYNEQFF. The CDR3 DNA sequence: TGCAGCGTTGGTCACCTATCCTACAATGAGCAGTTCTTC. The chain combines TRBV29-1 with TRBJ2-1; D is undetermined. Germline loops: CDR1 SQVTM, CDR2 ANQGSEA. CDR3 length: 13 residues. Trimming pared 4 bases from V and 1 base from J, leaving 8 bases between.

The V and J genes are TRBV11-1 and TRBJ1-6, with 10 bases matching TRBD1. Germline-derived CDR1 and CDR2 are SGHAT and FQDESV (reference sequence). The ends lost 6 bases at V and 10 bases at J; junction bases unmatched: 12. The CDR3 length is 16 residues. The CDR3 reads CASSSPGQGTISPLHF. For the CDR3, the DNA is TGTGCCAGCAGTTCTCCGGGACAGGGGACGATATCACCCCTCCACTTT.

The genes are TRBV2 and TRBJ2-4; D unclear. CDR3 length equals 14 residues. With 6 bases removed from V and 1 base from J, the gap between germline ends came to 10 bases. Germline CDR1 and CDR2: SNHLY and FYNNEI. CDR3 bases: TGTGCCAGCAGGGAGTTCGGGGCCAAAAACATTCAGTACTTC. Its protein is CASREFGAKNIQYF.

The chain combines TRBV6-5 with TRBJ1-6; 10 bases map to TRBD1. The CDR3 sequence is 16 residues long. CDR1 MNHEY and CDR2 SVGAGI come from the germline V gene. V was pared by 2 bases and J by 7 bases, with 5 bases of the junction left unmatched. CDR3 amino acids: CASSYAGTGDNSPLHF. The CDR3, as DNA: TGTGCCAGCAGTTACGCCGGGACAGGGGACAATTCACCCCTCCACTTT.

This chain joins TRBV6-2 or TRBV6-3 and TRBJ2-7, with 10 positions matching TRBD1. J was trimmed by 1 base and V by 5 bases; bases with no gene match: 11. Germline lookup yields CDR1 MNHEY and CDR2 SVGEGT. This CDR3 spans 17 amino acids. The CDR3 sequence is CASSRTRGTGVSYEQYF. CDR3 DNA sequence: TGTGCCAGCAGTAGAACCCGCGGGACAGGGGTTTCCTACGAGCAGTACTTC.

V usage is TRBV4-2 and J usage is TRBJ2-2; 10 bases are shared with TRBD2. V was pared by 1 base and J by 8 bases, with 4 bases of the junction left unmatched. Germline V gives CDR1 LGHNA, CDR2 YNFKEQ. There are 15 residues in the CDR3. The CDR3 reads CASSQGSSGRGELFF. The CDR3 DNA follows: TGTGCCAGCAGCCAAGGTTCTAGCGGGAGAGGGGAGCTGTTTTTT.

The chain combines TRBV12-3 or TRBV12-4 with TRBJ1-5; D is perhaps TRBD1 (6 bases). The length of the CDR3 is 13 residues. V lost 8 bases, J lost 7 bases, and 15 bases lay in between. The CDR3 coding sequence is TGTGCCAGCCGGGACACGGCGTACCAGCCCCAGCATTTT. Encoded protein: CASRDTAYQPQHF.

The CDR3 DNA reads TGTGCCAGCTCACCACGCGCCAGGGAGGGGTCCGGGGATGGCTACACCTTC. Protein sequence: CASSPRAREGSGDGYTF. The V and J genes are TRBV18 and TRBJ1-2, with D possibly matching TRBD1 (5 bases). The germline V gene encodes CDR1 KGHSH and CDR2 LQKENI. This CDR3 has 17 amino acids. Trimming pared 1 base from V and 6 bases from J, leaving 21 bases between.

This rearrangement joins TRBV11-2 to TRBJ1-6; unclear D gene. The ends were cut back, 1 base at V and 9 bases at J, with 13 bases in the middle. The CDR3 loop spans 15 amino acids. The germline CDR1 and CDR2 sequences are SGHAT and FQNNGV. CDR3 DNA: TGTGCCAGCAGCTTAGCACCCTCTACCCGTTCACCCCTCCACTTT. Amino acid sequence: CASSLAPSTRSPLHF. Full variable domain (remainder filled in from reference TRBV11-2 and TRBJ1-6): EAGVAQSPRYKIIEKRQSVAFWCNPISGHATLYWYQQILGQGPKLLIQFQNNGVVDDSQLPKDRFSAERLKGVDSTLKIQPAKLEDSAVYLCASSLAPSTRSPLHFGNGTRLTVT.

The chain combines TRBV28 with TRBJ1-4, with 7 nucleotides matching TRBD1. J lost 10 bases, V lost 2 bases, and 7 bases had no gene match. The CDR3 length is 14 residues. Germline lookup yields CDR1 MDHEN and CDR2 SYDVKM. The DNA for the CDR3 is TGTGCCAGCAGTTTAGGGGGACAGTCAGGAAAACTGTTTTTT. Translation gives CASSLGGQSGKLFF. Based on the CDR3 plus reference TRBV28 and TRBJ1-4, the full variable domain is DVKVTQSSRYLVKRTGEKVFLECVQDMDHENMFWYRQDPGLGLRLIYFSYDVKMKEKGDIPEGYSVSREKKERFSLILESASTNQTSMYLCASSLGGQSGKLFFGSGTQLSVL.

V gene TRBV5-6 combines with J gene TRBJ2-5; TRBD2 agrees at 8 bases. The junction had 6 bases not matched to a gene; V was cut back by 0 bases and J by 5 bases. CDR1 is SGHDT, CDR2 YYEEEE, per germline. The CDR3 is made up of 15 amino acids. CDR3 bases: TGTGCCAGCAGCTTGGGGCTAGCGGGCGGGGAGACCCAGTACTTC. This codes for CASSLGLAGGETQYF.